This is a list of T cell receptor beta chains from one sample in a study of cytomegalovirus exposure and HLA in healthy donors. Data came from immunoSEQ multiplex PCR; TCRdb stores just in-frame clones and leaves some out. The sample holds 200,000 to 250,000 clones; around 80% are singletons and the top ten take 0.71%. The sample taken for sequencing was PBMCs. The receptors here all came from a boy between 2 and 10 years old in good health and CMV-seronegative. The CDR3 runs from the conserved cysteine through the conserved F or W. D genes are given only for firm matches. Size tells how often a clone was seen (once, few, many) or the class of an expanded clone, and some rows leave it out.

V	D	size	J	CDR3	DNA
TRBV2	TRBD2	NA	TRBJ2-3	CASTRSTPGGARDTQYF	TGTGCCAGCACCAGATCCACCCCGGGGGGGGCAAGAGATACGCAGTATTTT
TRBV6-4	NA	NA	TRBJ2-2	CASSDGSSRELFF	TGTGCCAGCAGTGACGGGAGCAGCCGGGAGCTGTTTTTT
TRBV6-5	TRBD1	NA	TRBJ2-5	CASSTGDRVETQYF	TGTGCCAGTTCCACAGGGGACAGGGTTGAGACCCAGTACTTC
TRBV5-1	TRBD1	few	TRBJ2-2	CASSLVGTGVGTGELFF	TGCGCCAGCAGCTTGGTGGGAACAGGGGTCGGAACCGGGGAGCTGTTTTTT
TRBV4-1	NA	NA	TRBJ1-2	CASSQDVFYGYTF	TGCGCCAGCAGCCAAGATGTCTTCTATGGCTACACCTTC
TRBV27	NA	once	TRBJ1-5	CASSLLGAKQPQHF	TGTGCCAGCAGTTTATTGGGGGCTAAGCAGCCCCAGCATTTT
TRBV7-9	TRBD2	NA	TRBJ2-7	CASSPRLAGDYEQYF	TGTGCCAGCAGCCCCAGACTAGCGGGGGACTACGAGCAGTACTTC
TRBV7-8	TRBD1	NA	TRBJ2-7	CASSLGQGRYEQYF	TGTGCCAGCAGCCTGGGACAGGGCCGATACGAGCAGTACTTC
TRBV6-5	NA	NA	TRBJ1-1	CASIPDSGTEAFF	TGTGCCAGCATTCCGGACAGTGGCACTGAAGCTTTCTTT
TRBV7-9	TRBD2	NA	TRBJ2-1	CASSFILAVYNEQFF	TGTGCCAGCAGCTTTATACTAGCGGTCTACAATGAGCAGTTCTTC
TRBV7-9	NA	few	TRBJ1-3	CASSLGGGTIYF	TGTGCCAGCAGCTTAGGCGGTGGCACCATATATTTT
TRBV5-1	TRBD2	few	TRBJ2-1	CASSPTSGAYNEQFF	TGCGCCAGCAGCCCGACTAGCGGAGCTTACAATGAGCAGTTCTTC
TRBV19	NA	NA	TRBJ1-1	CASSTGHLGARWNTEAFF	TGTGCCAGTAGTACGGGGCACCTGGGGGCGAGGTGGAACACTGAAGCTTTCTTT